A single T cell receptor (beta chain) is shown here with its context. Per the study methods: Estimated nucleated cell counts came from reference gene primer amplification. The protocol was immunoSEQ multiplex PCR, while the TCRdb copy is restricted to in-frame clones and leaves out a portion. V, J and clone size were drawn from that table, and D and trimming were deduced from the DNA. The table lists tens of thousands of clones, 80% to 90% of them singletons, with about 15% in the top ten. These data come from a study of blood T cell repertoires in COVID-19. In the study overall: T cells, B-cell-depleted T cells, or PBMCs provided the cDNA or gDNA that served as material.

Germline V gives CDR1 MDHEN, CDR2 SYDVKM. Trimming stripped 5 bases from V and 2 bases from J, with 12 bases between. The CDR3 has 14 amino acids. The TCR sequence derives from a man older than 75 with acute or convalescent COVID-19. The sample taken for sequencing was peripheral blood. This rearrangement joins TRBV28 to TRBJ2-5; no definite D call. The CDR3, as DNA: TGTGCCAGCAGTCCCCGACTGAGGCAAGAGACCCAGTACTTC. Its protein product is CASSPRLRQETQYF.